These 20 T cell receptor beta chains were sequenced from one sample in a study of T cell responses to AZD1222 COVID-19 vaccine (dated by TCRdb to the early 2020s). Libraries were made using the immunoSEQ multiplex PCR assay. In TCRdb, the immuneACCESS table is reduced to in-frame sequences with V and J assigned. These tables do not hold every clone; where another copy was compared, an unresolved V gene accounts for under half, and the others remain unexplained. The sample table records 100,000 to 130,000 clones; around 90% of these occur just once. Jointly, the top ten make up roughly 7% of the sample. The time point label for this specimen denotes: baseline before first vaccination. The sequenced sample was peripheral blood, obtained on day 0 of AZD1222 vaccination. Receptors were obtained from an adult in good health.

The rearrangement uses TRBV5-1 and TRBJ1-3; no reliable D call. V was trimmed by 0 bases and J by 6 bases, leaving 7 bases between them. Looked up from germline, CDR1 is SGHRS and CDR2 is YFSETQ. This CDR3 has 13 residues. CDR3 region: CASSLGTENTIYF. The CDR3 nucleotides are TGCGCCAGCAGCTTGGGGACGGAAAACACCATATATTTT.

The V and J genes are TRBV18 and TRBJ2-7; the match to TRBD1 covers 10 bases. Looked up from germline, CDR1 is KGHSH and CDR2 is LQKENI. This CDR3 spans 15 amino acids. Losses at the gene ends were 2 bases for V and 2 bases for J; bases not matched to a gene: 3. The CDR3 here is CASSPEGTGAYEQYF. The DNA of the CDR3 is TGTGCCAGCTCACCAGAAGGGACAGGGGCCTACGAGCAGTACTTC.

The V gene is TRBV3-1 (or the pseudogene TRBV3-2), the J gene TRBJ2-7; a weak D match, TRBD2 (5 bases). The CDR3 length is 12 residues. Germline values: CDR1 LGHDT, CDR2 YNNKEL (reference sequence). The germline V and J ends were trimmed by 4 bases and 3 bases, with 7 bases remaining between them. The CDR3 region has the DNA TGTGCCAGCAGCCGACTATTCTACGAGCAGTACTTC. Translating gives CASSRLFYEQYF.

The V gene is TRBV7-2, the J gene TRBJ1-1; D is possibly TRBD1 (6 bases). This CDR3 is 17 amino acids long. Deletions cut 0 bases from V and 5 bases from J, with 19 bases between. The germline V gene encodes CDR1 SGHTA and CDR2 FQGNSA. The chain's CDR3 is CASSLAWTVRVVTEAFF. In DNA form, the CDR3 reads TGTGCCAGCAGCTTAGCGTGGACAGTAAGGGTAGTTACTGAAGCTTTCTTT.

V gene TRBV6-2 or TRBV6-3 combines with J gene TRBJ1-2, with D maybe TRBD1 (5 bases). From germline, CDR1 is MNHEY and CDR2 SVGEGT. CDR3 size: 14 residues. V lost 2 bases and J 2 bases, leaving 9 bases between the germline ends. CDR3 protein: CASSYSSGNYGYTF. CDR3 bases: TGTGCCAGCAGTTACAGTTCAGGGAACTATGGCTACACCTTC.

The gene calls are TRBV19 and TRBJ1-5; 7 positions agree with TRBD1. Germline CDR1 reads LNHDA; CDR2 reads SQIVND (reference sequence). The CDR3 extends over 16 amino acids. After removal of 11 bases from V and 0 bases from J, the junction contained 13 bases not matched to a gene. The CDR3 bases are TGTGCCTGGCCGGGACAGAAGTTACTTAGCAATCAGCCCCAGCATTTT. This encodes CAWPGQKLLSNQPQHF.

To note about this clone: The sample contains more than one DNA sequence encoding this CDR3. The chain carries TRBV30 and TRBJ1-1; 8 bases agree with TRBD1. CDR1 and CDR2 (germline): GTSNPN, SVGIG (reference sequence). This CDR3 is built from 12 residues. With V trimmed by 3 bases and J by 6 bases, 3 bases remained unmatched. The CDR3 loop is CAWRAGGAEAFF. The DNA of the CDR3 is TGTGCCTGGAGGGCAGGGGGCGCTGAAGCTTTCTTT.

The rearrangement links TRBV30 to TRBJ1-2; maybe TRBD1 (5 bases). Trimming cost V 4 bases and J 4 bases, with 25 bases left between them. Germline-derived CDR1 and CDR2 are GTSNPN and SVGIG (reference sequence). The CDR3 is 17 residues long. CDR3 protein: CAWTTEVGGVRGYGYTF. The CDR3 bases are TGTGCCTGGACAACCGAGGTTGGGGGAGTTCGGGGCTATGGCTACACCTTC. The full variable domain, with the rest looked up from reference TRBV30 and TRBJ1-2, is SQTIHQWPATLVQPVGSPLSLECTVEGTSNPNLYWYRQAAGRGLQLLFYSVGIGQISSEVPQNLSASRPQDRQFILSSKKLLLSDSGFYLCAWTTEVGGVRGYGYTFGSGTRLTVV.

V gene TRBV15 combines with J gene TRBJ1-3; the D gene is possibly TRBD1 (6 bases). Germline loops: CDR1 LNHNV, CDR2 YYDKDF (reference sequence). The CDR3 runs to 16 residues. V lost 5 bases, J lost 3 bases, and 17 bases lay in between. In DNA form, the CDR3 reads TGTGCCACCAGCGTACTAACCGGGACAATTGGAAACACCATATATTTT. It is translated as CATSVLTGTIGNTIYF.

This chain joins TRBV12-5 and TRBJ2-3, with D maybe TRBD2 (6 bases). Germline CDR1 and CDR2: LGHNT and FRNRAP. V lost 1 base and J lost 0, with 17 bases in between. CDR3 length equals 18 residues. CDR3 loop: CASGLDPSLGGSTDTQYF. The DNA of the CDR3 is TGTGCTAGTGGTTTGGACCCTTCTTTGGGGGGAAGCACAGATACGCAGTATTTT.

V and J are TRBV21-1 and TRBJ2-7; the table gives TRBD1 as D, unverified against the DNA. TRBV21-1 is assigned pseudogene status. The CDR3 covers 13 residues. The CDR3 protein is CASSTLGYYEQYF. The CDR3 nucleotides read TGTGCCAGCAGCACGCTGGGCTACTACGAGCAGTACTTC.

This chain joins TRBV5-1 and TRBJ1-1; 7 nucleotides line up with TRBD1. The CDR3 totals 16 residues. Germline V gene sequence: CDR1 SGHRS, CDR2 YFSETQ. V lost 7 bases to trimming and J lost 0 bases; unmatched junction nucleotides: 12. The CDR3 DNA is TGCGCCAGCCGGGACAGTTTTTCTTCCATGAACACTGAAGCTTTCTTT. Its translation is CASRDSFSSMNTEAFF.

This chain connects TRBV7-6 to TRBJ1-6, with a possible D match to TRBD1 (6 bases). The CDR3 has 15 residues. V was trimmed by 2 bases and J by 7 bases, leaving 12 bases between them. Germline V gene lookup returns CDR1 SGHVS and CDR2 FNYEAQ. The CDR3 protein is CASSLSGVGNSPLHF. As DNA, the CDR3 is TGTGCCAGCAGCTTATCAGGGGTAGGCAATTCACCCCTCCACTTT.

The chain is built from TRBV14 and TRBJ2-1; D gene ambiguous. Germline values: CDR1 SGHDN, CDR2 FVKESK. The V and J ends lost 2 bases and 1 base respectively, with 9 bases between them. The CDR3 spans 15 residues. CDR3 DNA sequence: TGTGCCAGCAGCCAATATAAGAGTTCCTACAATGAGCAGTTCTTC. Translation: CASSQYKSSYNEQFF.

This clone was observed a single time. The chain carries TRBV10-1 and TRBJ2-5, with D unresolved. The length of the CDR3 is 16 residues. CDR1 and CDR2 (germline): WNHNN, SYGVQD (reference sequence). V was trimmed by 3 bases and J by 2 bases, leaving 16 bases between them. The CDR3 sequence is CASSDPRWPRQETQYF. The CDR3 bases are TGCGCCAGCAGTGACCCTCGGTGGCCCCGACAAGAGACCCAGTACTTC.

The chain employs TRBV27 and TRBJ1-2; D call uncertain. This CDR3 is built from 15 residues. Trimming left V 0 bases short and J 2 bases short, with 10 bases between. Germline V gives CDR1 MNHEY, CDR2 SMNVEV (reference sequence). The CDR3 DNA is TGTGCCAGCAGTTTATCGCAACAGTTCAACTATGGCTACACCTTC. Translation: CASSLSQQFNYGYTF.

The chain joins TRBV18 to TRBJ2-1; TRBD2 matches at 10 bases. The trim removed 6 bases at V and 6 bases at J, leaving 5 bases unmatched. Per germline, CDR1 KGHSH and CDR2 LQKENI. The CDR3 has 14 residues. The CDR3 loop is CASSAGTSVNEQFF. The CDR3 nucleotides read TGTGCCAGCTCGGCCGGGACTAGCGTCAATGAGCAGTTCTTC.

The J gene is TRBJ2-2, the V gene TRBV19, with 9 bases aligning to TRBD1. Germline-derived CDR1 and CDR2 are LNHDA and SQIVND (reference sequence). V dropped 8 bases and J dropped 5; count of bases not matched to a gene: 9. The CDR3 covers 15 residues. The CDR3 protein is CASYTGGGSTGELFF. The CDR3 DNA is TGTGCCAGTTACACAGGGGGCGGTTCGACCGGGGAGCTGTTTTTT.

The chain carries TRBV19 and TRBJ2-5; 16 nucleotides align to TRBD2. Germline CDR1 is LNHDA and CDR2 is SQIVND (reference sequence). The length of the CDR3 is 18 residues. Germline trimming cut 3 bases from V and 5 bases from J; bases unmatched to any gene: 9. The DNA of the CDR3 is TGTGCCAGTAGTATTCCCGGGACTAGCGGGAGGGCCGCCGAGACCCAGTACTTC. The encoded protein is CASSIPGTSGRAAETQYF.

V is TRBV2 and J is TRBJ2-7, with 10 bases identical to TRBD2. After removal of 6 bases from V and 9 bases from J, the junction contained 11 bases not matched to a gene. CDR1 is SNHLY and CDR2 is FYNNEI in the germline V gene. The CDR3 is 14 residues long. CDR3 residues: CASSATSGWAGQYF. The CDR3 nucleotides read TGTGCCAGCAGCGCGACTAGCGGGTGGGCCGGGCAGTACTTC.